This passage covers 28 T cell receptor beta chains from one sample sequenced in a study of T cell repertoires in cytomegalovirus infection. TCRdb reprocessed the reads with MiXCR, giving one entry per CDR3 protein. The sample lists around 500,000 distinct CDR3 sequences, approximately 46% seen once, with 43% in the top ten. These receptors lack a known antigen. The sample in question was cultured PBMCs, obtained from culture after CMV antigen stimulation. These TCRs come from a human donor in good health (CMV status not recorded). Some clones in this sample may be carry-over from other donors' samples.

This clonotype showed up just a few times. The chain links TRBV7-8 to TRBJ1-6; TRBD1 is a possible D gene (5 bases). This CDR3 contains 15 residues. Germline V gene sequence: CDR1 SGHVS, CDR2 FQNEAQ. Between the trimmed V and J ends, which lost 0 bases and 8 bases, there was a span of 11 bases. The CDR3 region is CASSLASLGHSPLHF. CDR3 sequence (DNA): TGTGCCAGCAGCTTAGCATCACTGGGGCATTCACCCCTCCACTTT.

The chain employs TRBV10-3 and TRBJ2-5, with TRBD1 identical over 8 bases. CDR1 is ENHRY and CDR2 is SYGVKD in the germline V gene. CDR3 size: 13 residues. Trimming removed 8 bases from V and 3 bases from J; junction bases left unmatched: 5. The CDR3 nucleotides are TGTGCCATCGGCAGACAGGGGAAAGAGACCCAGTACTTC. This codes for CAIGRQGKETQYF.

The table lists this clonotype with a count of one. The chain couples TRBV7-2 to TRBJ1-5; D may be TRBD1 (5 bases). Trimming took 5 bases from V and 6 from J, leaving 23 bases between them. From germline, CDR1 is SGHTA and CDR2 FQGNSA. The CDR3 sequence is 17 residues long. Written as DNA, the CDR3 is TGTGCCAGCAGCCCTTGGGGCAGAATGAAGGTGGGTCAGCCCCAGCATTTT. Translation: CASSPWGRMKVGQPQHF.

This clonotype occurred a few times. The chain employs TRBV12-3 or TRBV12-4 and TRBJ2-3, with 8 bases matching TRBD2. The V and J ends lost 3 bases and 5 bases, in that order; junction bases with no gene match: 4. CDR3 length: 14 residues. The CDR3 DNA sequence: TGTGCCAGCAGTTTCGGGGGGGGCGGAGATACGCAGTATTTT. Its translation: CASSFGGGGDTQYF.

This clonotype appeared a few times. CDR3 loop: CASSYLGGRYEQYF. For the CDR3, the DNA is TGTGCCAGCAGCTACCTAGGGGGGCGCTACGAGCAGTACTTC. The chain has TRBV7-2 and TRBJ2-7; D may match TRBD1 or TRBD2 (6 bases each). Trimming left V 4 bases short and J 3 bases short, with 13 bases between. Germline V gene data show CDR1 as SGHTA and CDR2 as FQGNSA. The length of the CDR3 is 14 residues.

The chain recombines TRBV14 with TRBJ2-5, with 7 nucleotides matching TRBD1. This CDR3 comprises 15 residues. The germline CDR1 and CDR2 sequences are SGHDN and FVKESK. With 4 bases clipped from V and 4 bases from J, the junction kept 9 bases outside the gene matches. The CDR3 region is CASSPPTGFRETQYF. The CDR3 nucleotides read TGTGCCAGCAGCCCTCCGACAGGGTTCCGAGAGACCCAGTACTTC.

This clonotype turned up a few times. The V and J genes are TRBV11-3 and TRBJ2-1, with D unresolved. Germline CDR1 is SGHNT and CDR2 is YENEEA. Trimming removed 5 bases at V and 5 bases at J, with 16 bases between. There are 15 residues in the CDR3. In DNA form, the CDR3 reads TGTGCCAGCAGCCCCAGGTCGGGCCGAGACAATGAGCAGTTCTTC. It is translated as CASSPRSGRDNEQFF.

The V gene is TRBV13, the J gene TRBJ2-7; D call uncertain. V was trimmed by 7 bases and J by 0 bases, leaving 13 bases between them. Germline CDR1 PRHDT, CDR2 FYEKMQ (reference sequence). The CDR3 runs to 14 residues. Here the CDR3 reads CASTRMVGSYEQYF. CDR3 in DNA: TGTGCCAGCACCCGCATGGTGGGCTCCTACGAGCAGTACTTC.

This clonotype was counted only a few times. The chain is built from TRBV7-2 and TRBJ2-6, with TRBD2 matching 7 bases. Germline V gene sequence: CDR1 SGHTA, CDR2 FQGNSA. This CDR3 is built from 20 residues. With V trimmed by 4 bases and J by 0 bases, 15 bases remained unmatched. The CDR3 DNA follows: TGTGCCAGCAGCTCAACCCCGTTGCGGGGGATTAGCTCTGGGGCCAACGTCCTGACTTTC. Residues: CASSSTPLRGISSGANVLTF.

This clonotype was counted a few times. The chain employs TRBV7-2 and TRBJ2-1; TRBD2 matches at 11 bases. V was clipped by 4 bases and J by 10 bases; unmatched bases: 6. The CDR3 loop spans 14 amino acids. CDR1 is SGHTA and CDR2 is FQGNSA in the germline V gene. The DNA for the CDR3 is TGTGCCAGCAGCTCGGGGGCTAGCGGGGGGGAGCAGTTCTTC. This sequence encodes CASSSGASGGEQFF.

The chain combines TRBV2 with TRBJ1-2; the D is unclear. CDR3 length equals 13 residues. Germline CDR1 is SNHLY and CDR2 is FYNNEI. V was cut by 3 bases and J by 8 bases, with 13 bases left in between. The CDR3, as DNA: TGTGCCAGCAGTGAGGAGGGTCGGGGAGGCTACACCTTC. Its protein is CASSEEGRGGYTF. The entire variable domain, with the rest obtained from reference TRBV2 and TRBJ1-2, is as follows: EPEVTQTPSHQVTQMGQEVILRCVPISNHLYFYWYRQILGQKVEFLVSFYNNEISEKSEIFDDQFSVERPDGSNFTLKIRSTKLEDSAMYFCASSEEGRGGYTFGSGTRLTVV.

This chain joins TRBV7-2 and TRBJ1-1; D perhaps matches TRBD1 (5 bases). Trimming removed 3 bases from V and 3 bases from J, with 11 bases in between. The CDR3 length is 14 residues. Germline lookup yields CDR1 SGHTA and CDR2 FQGNSA. The CDR3 loop reads CASSFRPRDTEAFF. For the CDR3, the DNA is TGTGCCAGCAGCTTTCGGCCCAGGGACACTGAAGCTTTCTTT.

This clonotype was counted only a few times. V is TRBV7-6 and J is TRBJ2-7; 10 bases are shared with TRBD1. The germline gives CDR1 SGHVS, CDR2 FNYEAQ. The length of the CDR3 is 15 residues. The J segment lost 2 bases and the V segment lost 5 bases, leaving 6 bases of the junction unmatched. This CDR3 reads CASSQAGQGAYEQYF. The CDR3 DNA reads as TGTGCCAGCAGCCAAGCCGGACAGGGGGCCTACGAGCAGTACTTC.

The J gene is TRBJ2-4, the V gene TRBV11-2; 7 bases fit TRBD2. The CDR3 is 16 residues long. Germline V CDR1 and CDR2: SGHAT, FQNNGV. V trimming: 5 bases; J trimming: 7 bases; junction bases outside the gene matches: 14. CDR3 bases: TGTGCCAGCAGCACGCGGCTACGGGGGGTCGGGAACATTCAGTACTTC. Translation: CASSTRLRGVGNIQYF.

This clonotype was recorded a few times. This chain joins TRBV12-3 or TRBV12-4 and TRBJ2-3; a weak D match, TRBD1 (5 bases). Deletions cut 6 bases from V and 2 bases from J, with 12 bases between. CDR3 length equals 14 residues. The CDR3 DNA follows: TGTGCCAGCAGGTCCAGGGCCTACACAGATACGCAGTATTTT. Translated, it gives CASRSRAYTDTQYF.

This chain joins TRBV20-1 and TRBJ2-7, with D possibly matching TRBD2 (5 bases). The V end lost 7 bases, the J end lost 0 bases, and 13 bases lay between the germline ends. There are 13 residues in the CDR3. CDR1 is DFQATT and CDR2 is SNEGSKA in the germline V gene (reference sequence). The CDR3 reads CSVGVPSSYEQYF. In nucleotides, the CDR3 is TGCAGTGTGGGAGTGCCTAGCTCCTACGAGCAGTACTTC.

The chain combines TRBV6-5 with TRBJ2-1, with D hard to call. The CDR3 is 17 amino acids. Deletions cut 0 bases from V and 4 bases from J, with 16 bases between. CDR1 and CDR2 from the germline V gene are MNHEY and SVGAGI. CDR3 protein: CASSYSVWPQDYNEQFF. For the CDR3, the DNA is TGTGCCAGCAGTTACTCGGTATGGCCCCAGGATTACAATGAGCAGTTCTTC.

The V gene is TRBV30, the J gene TRBJ2-1; TRBD1 aligns across 11 bases. Germline CDR1 and CDR2: GTSNPN and SVGIG (reference sequence). V dropped 5 bases and J dropped 6; count of bases not matched to a gene: 3. The CDR3 spans 13 residues. The CDR3 coding sequence is TGTGCCTGGGGGACAGGGGGGCGCAATGAGCAGTTCTTC. Translation gives CAWGTGGRNEQFF.

This clonotype was picked up a small number of times. The chain carries TRBV7-8 and TRBJ2-7, with no clear D. The CDR3 extends over 13 amino acids. Germline CDR1 SGHVS, CDR2 FQNEAQ. Deletions cut 5 bases from V and 2 bases from J, with 10 bases between. The CDR3 loop is CASSTNLAYEQYF. In DNA, the CDR3 is TGTGCCAGCAGCACAAACCTAGCCTACGAGCAGTACTTC.

The chain carries TRBV4-3 and TRBJ2-3; D is unresolved. Trimming shortened V by 2 bases and J by 2 bases, and 8 bases separated the two germline ends. The CDR3 is 14 amino acids. CDR1 and CDR2 from the germline V gene are LGHNA and YSLEER. In DNA, the CDR3 is TGCGCCAGCAGCCAACTAGGGATCACAGATACGCAGTATTTT. This codes for CASSQLGITDTQYF.

This clonotype appeared many times. The CDR3 is CASRAGAWEKLFF. CDR3 coding DNA: TGTGCCAGCAGGGCGGGGGCGTGGGAAAAACTGTTTTTT. V is TRBV7-2 and J is TRBJ1-4, with TRBD1 as a possible D gene (6 bases). V gave up 6 bases and J gave up 8 bases, with 13 bases separating them. CDR1 is SGHTA and CDR2 is FQGNSA in the germline V gene. There are 13 residues in the CDR3.

This clonotype has a single count. The chain uses TRBV10-3 and TRBJ1-1, with 7 positions matching TRBD1. The CDR3 totals 14 residues. Looked up from germline, CDR1 is ENHRY and CDR2 is SYGVKD. Unmatched junction bases numbered 4, after V lost 6 bases and J lost 0 bases. The DNA of the CDR3 is TGTGCCATCAGGGGACAGACTTTGAACACTGAAGCTTTCTTT. The encoded protein is CAIRGQTLNTEAFF.

The chain links TRBV5-1 to TRBJ1-2; weak D call: TRBD1 (6 bases). CDR1 SGHRS and CDR2 YFSETQ come from the germline V gene. The CDR3 covers 14 residues. With 0 bases removed from V and 4 bases from J, the gap between germline ends came to 10 bases. The CDR3: CASSLENRVYGYTF. The CDR3 coding sequence is TGCGCCAGCAGCTTGGAAAACAGGGTCTATGGCTACACCTTC.

The sample holds a few counts of this clonotype. The chain links TRBV6-1 to TRBJ1-5; D may be TRBD1 (6 bases). Germline CDR1 reads MNHNS; CDR2 reads SASEGT. The V gene lost 7 bases and the J gene lost 1 base, with 14 bases spanning the gap. This CDR3 is 15 amino acids long. CDR3 sequence: CASNEGGWSNQPQHF. In DNA form, the CDR3 reads TGTGCCAGCAATGAGGGGGGTTGGAGCAATCAGCCCCAGCATTTT.

The rearrangement joins TRBV7-2 to TRBJ2-3; D may be TRBD1 (6 bases). Germline V gene data show CDR1 as SGHTA and CDR2 as FQGNSA. CDR3 length equals 14 residues. Trimming removed 5 bases at V and 2 bases at J, with 11 bases between. This chain's CDR3 is CASSPQGITDTQYF. CDR3 in DNA: TGTGCCAGCAGCCCACAGGGCATCACAGATACGCAGTATTTT. The full variable domain, completed using reference TRBV7-2 and TRBJ2-3, is GAGVSQSPSNKVTEKGKDVELRCDPISGHTALYWYRQSLGQGLEFLIYFQGNSAPDKSGLPSDRFSAERTGGSVSTLTIQRTQQEDSAVYLCASSPQGITDTQYFGPGTRLTVL.

The V gene is TRBV6-5, the J gene TRBJ1-3; a weak D match, TRBD1 (5 bases). CDR3 length equals 16 residues. Trimming removed 2 bases at V and 2 bases at J, with 13 bases between. Germline V gene lookup returns CDR1 MNHEY and CDR2 SVGAGI. The CDR3 nucleotides are TGTGCCAGCAGTTACATTCAGGGCCAGGCTGGAAACACCATATATTTT. Protein product: CASSYIQGQAGNTIYF.

This clonotype occurred a few times. The V gene is TRBV12-3 or TRBV12-4, the J gene TRBJ2-7; 10 bases are shared with TRBD1. The CDR3 sequence is 14 residues long. V dropped 6 bases and J dropped 3; count of bases not matched to a gene: 5. The CDR3 coding sequence is TGTGCCAGCAGCCCGGGACAGGGGCGCTACGAGCAGTACGTC. As protein: CASSPGQGRYEQYV.

The table lists this clonotype with a few counts. The chain has TRBV28 and TRBJ1-6; 7 bases align to TRBD1. The CDR3 loop spans 16 amino acids. The germline gives CDR1 MDHEN, CDR2 SYDVKM. Trimming took 3 bases from V and 7 from J; bases not matched to a gene: 9. The CDR3 reads CASSLQGGAKNSPLHF. The CDR3 region has the DNA TGTGCCAGCAGTTTGCAGGGGGGGGCCAAGAATTCACCCCTCCACTTT.